The clone carrying this T cell receptor beta chain appeared many times. The sample belongs to a study of blood T cells in healthy people across ages. Healthy Caucasians from Russia aged about 6 to 90 served as donors. Every donor provided roughly 9.1 milliliters of peripheral blood. V lost 1 base and J lost 4, with 3 bases in between. Germline V lookup: CDR1 LGHNA, CDR2 YNFKEQ. The length of the CDR3 is 12 residues. It was with a sample-barcoded 5' primer and a J-beta primer mix that a second PCR of roughly 7 to 11 cycles was run. TCRdb reprocessed the 5' RACE reads with MiXCR, giving one entry per CDR3 protein. This table holds 2 million or so distinct CDR3 sequences, roughly 52% found once.

The V call is TRBV4-2, the J call TRBJ2-3; D is uncertain. Sequencing used blood. The TCR comes from a middle-aged woman in good health. CDR3 loop: CASSQAPDTQYF. The CDR3 bases are TGTGCCAGCAGCCAAGCCCCAGATACGCAGTATTTT.